A selection of T cell receptor beta chains follows, all from one sample in a study of T-cell reconstitution after alpha-beta-depleted transplantation in children. TCRdb independently ran MiXCR on the PCR reads; one entry per CDR3 protein. The sample holds 65,000 to 85,000 distinct CDR3 sequences, about a tenth seen once. This material consisted of PBMCs, taken before TCRalphabeta/CD19-depleted stem cell transplant. The receptors were gathered from a boy between 10 and 17 years old with acute myeloid leukemia, due to receive a stem cell transplant. Each CDR3 is given with its conserved first and last residue. The D gene is left open where the match is weak. Not every row has a clone size; where given, it reads once, few, many or a size class.

size: many; D: -; J: TRBJ2-1; V: TRBV7-8; DNA: TGTGCCAGCAGCCCCCTGGGTGGGTTTGGGGGGCGAAGATATAGAGATGAGCAGTTCTTC; CDR3: CASSPLGGFGGRRYRDEQFF
size: many; D: -; J: TRBJ2-1; V: TRBV12-3/TRBV12-4; DNA: TGTGCCAGCAGTTCCCCTATCTCCAATGAGCAGTTCTTC; CDR3: CASSSPISNEQFF
size: -; D: -; J: TRBJ1-5; V: TRBV12-5; DNA: TGTGCTAGTGGTTTAAATCAGCCCCAGCATTTT; CDR3: CASGLNQPQHF
size: many; D: -; J: TRBJ1-1; V: TRBV4-3; DNA: TGCGCCAGTAAGCGGGCCATGAACACTGAAGCTTTCTTT; CDR3: CASKRAMNTEAFF
size: many; D: -; J: TRBJ2-7; V: TRBV4-3; DNA: TGCGCCAGACAGCAATACGAGCAGTACTTC; CDR3: CARQQYEQYF
size: many; D: -; J: TRBJ2-1; V: TRBV12-3/TRBV12-4; DNA: TGTGCCAGCAGTCCGAACTTAATGGGAACAGGCGGTGAGCAGTTCTTC; CDR3: CASSPNLMGTGGEQFF
size: many; D: TRBD2; J: TRBJ2-1; V: TRBV9; DNA: TGTGCCAGCAGCGTCAGAGCGGGAGGGCCTAACAATGAGCAGTTCTTC; CDR3: CASSVRAGGPNNEQFF
size: many; D: -; J: TRBJ1-1; V: TRBV29-1; DNA: TGCAGCGTTTCTTTGGCCATCCCGAACACTGAAGCTTTCTTT; CDR3: CSVSLAIPNTEAFF
size: many; D: -; J: TRBJ1-2; V: TRBV20-1; DNA: TGCAGTGCTCGGCGGGACAACTATGGCTACACCTTC; CDR3: CSARRDNYGYTF
size: many; D: -; J: TRBJ1-1; V: TRBV5-1; DNA: TGCGCCAGCAGCTTGGGATACGGATCGAACACTGAAGCTTTCTTT; CDR3: CASSLGYGSNTEAFF
size: many; D: -; J: TRBJ1-2; V: TRBV6-5; DNA: TGTGCCAGCAGTTACCGGTCTAGCTATGGCTACACCTTC; CDR3: CASSYRSSYGYTF
size: many; D: -; J: TRBJ2-5; V: TRBV24-1; DNA: TGTGCCACCAGTCCCCTTAGCGGCGAGACCCAGTACTTC; CDR3: CATSPLSGETQYF
size: many; D: -; J: TRBJ2-1; V: TRBV20-1; DNA: TGCAGTGCTAGAGGGCAGGGCCCTGAGCAGTTCTTC; CDR3: CSARGQGPEQFF
size: many; D: -; J: TRBJ2-7; V: TRBV7-2; DNA: TGTGCCAGCAGCCCGAGATTAGTGAAAAGCGGGACATACGAGCAGTACTTC; CDR3: CASSPRLVKSGTYEQYF
size: many; D: -; J: TRBJ2-7; V: TRBV12-3/TRBV12-4; DNA: TGTGCCAGCAGTTTAGTTGGGGCGTCCGAGCAGTACTTC; CDR3: CASSLVGASEQYF
size: many; D: -; J: TRBJ1-1; V: TRBV7-8; DNA: TGTGCCAGCAGCTTTTACGTGGGCACTGAAGCTTTCTTT; CDR3: CASSFYVGTEAFF
size: many; D: TRBD2; J: TRBJ2-7; V: TRBV29-1; DNA: TGCAGCGCGAGTGGCGGACTAGCGGGAGCGAATCCTTACGAGCAGTACTTC; CDR3: CSASGGLAGANPYEQYF
size: -; D: -; J: TRBJ2-3; V: TRBV18; DNA: TGTGCCAGCCTGAGGGAGCTCCCTAGCACAGATACGCAGTATTTT; CDR3: CASLRELPSTDTQYF
size: many; D: -; J: TRBJ2-1; V: TRBV7-2; DNA: TGTGCCACCTCTGGACCCGGACCCTACAATGAGCAGTTCTTC; CDR3: CATSGPGPYNEQFF
size: many; D: -; J: TRBJ2-5; V: TRBV11-2; DNA: TGTGCCAGCAGCTTAGTTTCCCAGGGGGGAGAGACCCAGTACTTC; CDR3: CASSLVSQGGETQYF
size: few; D: -; J: TRBJ1-5; V: TRBV9; DNA: TGTGCCAGCAGCCCAGTAGGGGGACCAAATCAGCCCCAGCATTTT; CDR3: CASSPVGGPNQPQHF
size: many; D: -; J: TRBJ2-5; V: TRBV7-6; DNA: TGTGCCAGCAGCTTAGCGAGGAGGAGCAGCCAAGAGACCCAGTACTTC; CDR3: CASSLARRSSQETQYF
size: -; D: -; J: TRBJ1-1; V: TRBV28; DNA: TGTGCCAGCAGTTTAGGCGGGGTAAGAGGGAGCACTGAAGCTTTCTTT; CDR3: CASSLGGVRGSTEAFF
size: few; D: -; J: TRBJ2-6; V: TRBV6-2/TRBV6-3; DNA: TGTGCCAGCAGTTACGGGCAGCTCTCTGGGGCCAACGTCCTGACTTTC; CDR3: CASSYGQLSGANVLTF
size: many; D: -; J: TRBJ1-3; V: TRBV20-1; DNA: TGCAGTGCTAGAGAGGGGGGATGGGTCCCCGGCACTGGAAACACCATATATTTT; CDR3: CSAREGGWVPGTGNTIYF
size: -; D: TRBD1; J: TRBJ1-5; V: TRBV7-8; DNA: TGTGCCAGCAGCTTAGCCCCTAGGACAGGGTTCAATCAGCCCCAGCATTTT; CDR3: CASSLAPRTGFNQPQHF
size: many; D: -; J: TRBJ2-4; V: TRBV7-3; DNA: TGTGCCAGCAGCCCCGACCCTCCGAACATTCAGTACTTC; CDR3: CASSPDPPNIQYF
size: many; D: -; J: TRBJ2-3; V: TRBV28; DNA: TGTGCCTCCCAGGGGGGTGATACGCAGTATTTT; CDR3: CASQGGDTQYF
size: -; D: TRBD2; J: TRBJ2-5; V: TRBV5-4; DNA: TGTGCCAGCAGCACCTCCGGGACTAGCGGGAGGAGGCGAGAGACCCAGTACTTC; CDR3: CASSTSGTSGRRRETQYF
size: medium-sized; D: -; J: TRBJ2-7; V: TRBV7-2; DNA: TGTGCCAGCAGCTTATGGGTTAGGGAGGGGGCCGAGCAGTACTTC; CDR3: CASSLWVREGAEQYF
size: many; D: TRBD2; J: TRBJ2-5; V: TRBV7-8; DNA: TGTGCCAGCAGCATACTAGCGGGGGACGAGACCCAGTACTTC; CDR3: CASSILAGDETQYF
size: many; D: -; J: TRBJ1-1; V: TRBV7-8; DNA: TGTGCCAGCAGCTTAACGTTCACTAGTGACTCTGAAGCTTTCTTT; CDR3: CASSLTFTSDSEAFF
size: many; D: -; J: TRBJ1-6; V: TRBV7-9; DNA: TGTGCCAGCGAGGGACTCCAGGGGAATAATTCACCCCTCCACTTT; CDR3: CASEGLQGNNSPLHF
size: many; D: -; J: TRBJ2-1; V: TRBV20-1; DNA: TGCAGTGCTAGAGGGACTAAGAACTCCTACAATGAGCAGTTCTTC; CDR3: CSARGTKNSYNEQFF
size: many; D: TRBD1; J: TRBJ1-1; V: TRBV5-6; DNA: TGTGCCAGCAGCCCAGGACAGGGAGGGGCTTTCTTT; CDR3: CASSPGQGGAFF
size: many; D: -; J: TRBJ1-1; V: TRBV3-1; DNA: TGTGCCAGCAGCCGGGTGTCCGGGACTAACACTGAAGCTTTCTTT; CDR3: CASSRVSGTNTEAFF
size: many; D: TRBD1; J: TRBJ2-2; V: TRBV11-2; DNA: TGTGCCAGCAGCTTAACCGGGACAGTGGACGGGGAGCTGTTTTTT; CDR3: CASSLTGTVDGELFF
size: many; D: -; J: TRBJ2-1; V: TRBV5-5; DNA: TGTGCCAGCAGCTTGGGGGGGACCCACTCGGGCGATGAGCAGTTCTTC; CDR3: CASSLGGTHSGDEQFF
size: many; D: TRBD1; J: TRBJ1-2; V: TRBV5-1; DNA: TGCGCCAGCAGCTTGGGACAGGGGGGCTATGGCTACACCTTC; CDR3: CASSLGQGGYGYTF
size: many; D: -; J: TRBJ2-2; V: TRBV29-1; DNA: TGCAGCGCACCCGGGGACACCGGGGAGCTGTTTTTT; CDR3: CSAPGDTGELFF
size: -; D: TRBD2; J: TRBJ2-2; V: TRBV25-1; DNA: TGTGCCAGCAGTCGAGCGGGGGTTTATTCCGGGGAGCTGTTTTTT; CDR3: CASSRAGVYSGELFF
size: many; D: -; J: TRBJ1-5; V: TRBV20-1; DNA: TGCAGTGCTAGATATGGTAGCAATCAGCCCCAGCATTTT; CDR3: CSARYGSNQPQHF